The present T cell receptor (beta chain) was sequenced within a study of post-analysis software for immune sequencing data. The study's findings and limits: Patients used about five TRBV segments, including TRBV5-6, TRBV5-1 and TRBV20-1, more often than controls. Controls showed significantly higher normalized Chao1 diversity than did multiple sclerosis patients.

This clonotype was seen a few times. The target antigen is unknown. The authors incorporated unique molecular identifiers into the TCR beta cDNA libraries. Between about 0.85 and 10 million T cells gave rise to 450,000 to 650,000 cDNA molecules. TCRdb called the PCR reads again in MiXCR, with one record for every CDR3 protein. Here the sample spans some 690,000 distinct CDR3 sequences, around 27% being singletons. Germline V gene lookup returns CDR1 DFQATT and CDR2 SNEGSKA (reference sequence). This CDR3 spans 12 amino acids. The V and J ends lost 3 bases and 7 bases respectively, with 10 bases between them.

V and J are TRBV20-1 and TRBJ2-1, with D possibly matching TRBD2 (6 bases). The sample was blood. The source is a girl between 10 and 17 years old with multiple sclerosis. Here the CDR3 reads CSASGSENEQFF. Here the CDR3 DNA reads TGCAGTGCTAGCGGGAGTGAAAATGAGCAGTTCTTC.